What follows is one TCR beta chain and its context. Its target is unknown. The sample belongs to a study of cytomegalovirus exposure and HLA in healthy donors. Vbeta (60) and Jbeta (13) primers were used in the PCR. Sequencing used immunoSEQ multiplex PCR; TCRdb keeps in-frame clones, though not all of them. The table records about 160,000 clones, 82% of them present only once. The CDR3 extends over 17 amino acids. The trim removed 3 bases at V and 6 bases at J, leaving 8 bases unmatched. Per germline, CDR1 MNHEY and CDR2 SMNVEV (reference sequence). Findings of the study overall: Most TCR sequences were seen very rarely across donors, but some public TCRs occurred in many.

The sequencing input was PBMCs. V is TRBV27 and J is TRBJ2-2; TRBD2 aligns across 12 bases. The TCR sequence derives from a girl aged 10-17 years in good health and CMV-seropositive. Here the CDR3 reads CASSLPGPSGRAGELFF. The DNA for the CDR3 is TGTGCCAGCAGTTTGCCAGGACCTAGCGGGAGGGCCGGGGAGCTGTTTTTT.